Listed here are 29 T cell receptor beta chains from one sample, sequenced in a study of control samples from healthy donors and cancer patients. Method: immunoSEQ multiplex PCR; TCRdb's copy keeps in-frame clones and lacks some. This sample has tens of thousands of clones; roughly nine tenths occur once, and the top ten carry about 9.9%. Sequenced sample: PBMCs. Receptors originate from a woman aged 45 to 65 with colorectal cancer.

This clone was seen a single time. The rearrangement uses TRBV10-3 and TRBJ2-6; D is unresolved. The CDR3 spans 15 residues. V lost 5 bases and J lost 0, with 8 bases in between. CDR1 and CDR2 (germline): ENHRY, SYGVKD. The CDR3 spells CAISQQTSGANVLTF. CDR3 DNA sequence: TGTGCCATCAGTCAGCAAACCTCTGGGGCCAACGTCCTGACTTTC.

The gene calls are TRBV10-3 and TRBJ2-2; 9 bases are shared with TRBD1. Trimming removed 2 bases from V and 6 bases from J; junction bases left unmatched: 1. Germline V gene lookup returns CDR1 ENHRY and CDR2 SYGVKD. The CDR3 runs 14 residues. The CDR3 sequence: CAISEGDRAGELFF. Written as DNA, the CDR3 is TGTGCCATCAGTGAGGGGGACAGGGCCGGGGAGCTGTTTTTT.

This chain uses TRBV3-1 (or the pseudogene TRBV3-2) with TRBJ1-6; the D gene is possibly TRBD1 (5 bases). There are 15 residues in the CDR3. In germline, CDR1 is LGHDT, CDR2 YNNKEL (reference sequence). The V end was cut by 2 bases, the J end by 7 bases, with 12 bases between. The CDR3 reads CASSQRPGTNSPLHF. CDR3 DNA: TGTGCCAGCAGCCAACGCCCAGGGACGAATTCACCCCTCCACTTT.

The chain combines TRBV27 with TRBJ1-1; the D gene is possibly TRBD1 (6 bases). Germline CDR1 is MNHEY and CDR2 is SMNVEV (reference sequence). CDR3 length: 15 amino acids. V lost 6 bases, J lost 0 bases, and 14 bases lay in between. The CDR3 DNA is TGTGCCAGCAGGAATACAGGGCCCATGAACACTGAAGCTTTCTTT. Translated, it gives CASRNTGPMNTEAFF.

This clone has only one observation. The chain carries TRBV9 and TRBJ1-4, with TRBD1 matching over 7 bases. This CDR3 comprises 14 residues. Losses at the gene ends were 0 bases for V and 4 bases for J; bases not matched to a gene: 0. Germline V gene lookup returns CDR1 SGDLS and CDR2 YYNGEE. The CDR3 is CASSVDRGNEKLFF. CDR3 coding DNA: TGTGCCAGCAGCGTAGACAGGGGTAATGAAAAACTGTTTTTT.

The rearrangement uses TRBV7-3 and TRBJ2-5; D is unresolved. This CDR3 spans 15 amino acids. Deletions cut 0 bases from V and 5 bases from J, with 13 bases between. CDR1 and CDR2 from the germline V gene are SGHTA and FQGTGA. The CDR3 here is CASSLTGGFRETQYF. Written as DNA, the CDR3 is TGTGCCAGCAGCTTAACAGGCGGTTTCCGGGAGACCCAGTACTTC. The full variable domain, in which reference TRBV7-3 and TRBJ2-5 provide the parts outside the CDR3, is GAGVSQTPSNKVTEKGKYVELRCDPISGHTALYWYRQSLGQGPEFLIYFQGTGAADDSGLPNDRFFAVRPEGSVSTLKIQRTERGDSAVYLCASSLTGGFRETQYFGPGTRLLVL.

The V call is TRBV19, the J call TRBJ1-2; TRBD1 is a possible D gene (6 bases). Between the trimmed V and J ends, which lost 1 base and 4 bases, there was a span of 10 bases. Germline CDR1 LNHDA, CDR2 SQIVND (reference sequence). This CDR3 spans 14 amino acids. CDR3 DNA sequence: TGTGCCAGTAGTATAGGGGGGGCTAGCTATGGCTACACCTTC. This codes for CASSIGGASYGYTF.

The genes are TRBV5-5 and TRBJ2-1; D not resolved. Germline V gives CDR1 SGHKS, CDR2 YYEKEE (reference sequence). The CDR3 is 14 residues long. Trimming shortened V by 3 bases and J by 7 bases, and 14 bases separated the two germline ends. CDR3 residues: CASSSLGRVNEQFF. CDR3 in DNA: TGTGCCAGCAGCTCCCTTGGCCGGGTAAATGAGCAGTTCTTC.

The chain recombines TRBV4-1 with TRBJ1-4; D might be TRBD1 (5 bases). The V end lost 5 bases, the J end lost 5 bases, and 12 bases lay between the germline ends. From germline, CDR1 is MGHRA and CDR2 YSYEKL. CDR3 size: 14 residues. The CDR3 spells CASSRTRVNEKLFF. The CDR3 DNA follows: TGCGCCAGCAGCAGGACAAGGGTGAATGAAAAACTGTTTTTT.

The chain recombines TRBV6-5 with TRBJ2-2; TRBD2 agrees at 7 bases. CDR3 length: 15 amino acids. The J segment lost 1 base and the V segment lost 7 bases, leaving 6 bases of the junction unmatched. The V gene's germline CDR1 is MNHEY and CDR2 SVGAGI. CDR3 bases: TGTGCCAGCAACCGCTGGGGGGGGAACACCGGGGAGCTGTTTTTT. This codes for CASNRWGGNTGELFF.

This chain links TRBV27 with TRBJ1-4; 7 bases map to TRBD1. Germline V gives CDR1 MNHEY, CDR2 SMNVEV (reference sequence). Trimming took 5 bases from V and 7 from J; bases not matched to a gene: 10. This CDR3 has 15 amino acids. This CDR3 is CASSNSWDSIEKLFF. CDR3 bases: TGTGCCAGCAGTAATTCTTGGGACAGTATTGAAAAACTGTTTTTT.

The chain couples TRBV3-1 (or the pseudogene TRBV3-2) to TRBJ2-3; D is unresolved. The CDR3 has 13 residues. The V gene lost 1 base and the J gene lost 6 bases, with 8 bases spanning the gap. Germline CDR1 is LGHDT and CDR2 is YNNKEL (reference sequence). CDR3 loop: CASSQVTVDTQYF. The CDR3 DNA sequence: TGTGCCAGCAGCCAAGTCACAGTGGATACGCAGTATTTT.

J is TRBJ1-2 and V is TRBV2, with D maybe TRBD1 (5 bases). Per the germline V gene, CDR1 is SNHLY and CDR2 is FYNNEI. The CDR3 has 12 amino acids. V gave up 8 bases and J gave up 4 bases, with 11 bases separating them. In DNA, the CDR3 is TGTGCCAGCGTGGGGGGAAGCTATGGCTACACCTTC. This gives the protein CASVGGSYGYTF. Full variable domain (missing parts from reference TRBV2 and TRBJ1-2): EPEVTQTPSHQVTQMGQEVILRCVPISNHLYFYWYRQILGQKVEFLVSFYNNEISEKSEIFDDQFSVERPDGSNFTLKIRSTKLEDSAMYFCASVGGSYGYTFGSGTRLTVV.

This chain joins TRBV3-1 (or the pseudogene TRBV3-2) and TRBJ2-2; D is possibly TRBD2 (7 bases). V lost 1 base and J 4 bases, leaving 16 bases between the germline ends. The CDR3 runs 17 residues. Germline V lookup: CDR1 LGHDT, CDR2 YNNKEL (reference sequence). CDR3 DNA sequence: TGTGCCAGCAGCCAAGGTCCGGGGGGCGCCGGCACCGGGGAGCTGTTTTTT. It yields the protein CASSQGPGGAGTGELFF.

This clone was counted a single time. The rearrangement uses TRBV24-1 and TRBJ2-5, with 8 bases lining up with TRBD1. The CDR3 length is 15 residues. CDR1 KGHDR and CDR2 SFDVKD come from the germline V gene. Unmatched junction bases numbered 5, after V lost 4 bases and J lost 2 bases. The DNA of the CDR3 is TGTGCCACCAGTGACTCGACAGGGGCACAAGAGACCCAGTACTTC. Translating gives CATSDSTGAQETQYF.

The J gene is TRBJ2-3, the V gene TRBV5-1, with TRBD1 matching over 11 bases. CDR1 and CDR2 (germline): SGHRS, YFSETQ. This CDR3 contains 16 residues. With V trimmed by 1 base and J by 6 bases, 7 bases remained unmatched. The CDR3 reads CASSLTGTGGQDTQYF. CDR3 sequence (DNA): TGCGCCAGCAGCTTGACCGGGACAGGGGGGCAGGATACGCAGTATTTT.

The chain joins TRBV28 to TRBJ2-7; 8 bases map to TRBD2. J lost 2 bases, V lost 6 bases, and 6 bases had no gene match. This CDR3 region has 14 residues. The germline CDR1 and CDR2 sequences are MDHEN and SYDVKM. The CDR3 DNA sequence: TGTGCCAGCAGCCGAAACGGGGGGGCCTACGAGCAGTACGTC. Translated, it gives CASSRNGGAYEQYV.

V is TRBV24-1 and J is TRBJ1-2, with D unresolved. V was clipped by 3 bases and J by 4 bases, with 11 bases between them. The CDR3 covers 14 residues. The germline CDR1 and CDR2 sequences are KGHDR and SFDVKD. The DNA for the CDR3 is TGTGCCACCAGTGATGGCAGGACGATCTATGGCTACACCTTC. It codes for CATSDGRTIYGYTF.

J is TRBJ1-1 and V is TRBV7-2; D is perhaps TRBD1 (6 bases). CDR1 is SGHTA and CDR2 is FQGNSA in the germline V gene. V was shortened by 1 base and J by 6 bases, with 15 bases between the two germline ends. The CDR3 has 15 residues. This chain's CDR3 is CASSLGLSGVPEAFF. DNA of the CDR3: TGTGCCAGCAGCTTAGGTCTATCAGGGGTGCCTGAAGCTTTCTTT.

The chain joins TRBV5-1 to TRBJ2-1; D tentatively fits TRBD1 or TRBD2 (5 bases each). This CDR3 region has 14 residues. In germline, CDR1 is SGHRS, CDR2 YFSETQ. V was shortened by 5 bases and J by 4 bases, with 13 bases between the two germline ends. The CDR3: CASSGDVMYNEQFF. Here the CDR3 DNA reads TGCGCCAGCAGTGGGGACGTGATGTACAATGAGCAGTTCTTC.

The V gene is TRBV10-3, the J gene TRBJ2-2; 8 bases fit TRBD1. Germline CDR1 ENHRY, CDR2 SYGVKD. This CDR3 has 14 residues. Trimming removed 6 bases from V and 1 base from J; junction bases left unmatched: 1. CDR3 in amino acids: CAIRQGGNTGELFF. The CDR3 region has the DNA TGTGCCATCAGACAGGGGGGGAACACCGGGGAGCTGTTTTTT.

V gene TRBV29-1 combines with J gene TRBJ1-1, with D unresolved. There are 11 residues in the CDR3. Trimming pared 5 bases from V and 3 bases from J, leaving 7 bases between. The germline gives CDR1 SQVTM, CDR2 ANQGSEA. The CDR3 DNA reads TGCAGCGTTATCCGGTACACTGAAGCTTTCTTT. This encodes CSVIRYTEAFF.

This chain's CDR3 is CASSIRQYNSPLHF. CDR3 DNA: TGTGCCAGCAGCATAAGACAGTATAATTCACCCCTCCACTTT. J is TRBJ1-6 and V is TRBV7-2, with D perhaps TRBD1 (5 bases). This CDR3 spans 14 amino acids. The V end lost 5 bases, the J end lost 4 bases, and 9 bases lay between the germline ends. CDR1 and CDR2 from the germline V gene are SGHTA and FQGNSA.

The V and J genes are TRBV6-5 and TRBJ2-7; D tentatively reads TRBD1 or TRBD2 (6 bases each). The V and J ends lost 6 bases and 11 bases respectively, with 20 bases between them. The CDR3 length is 13 residues. The germline V gene encodes CDR1 MNHEY and CDR2 SVGAGI. CDR3 coding DNA: TGTGCCAGCAGACCACCCGTAGGGGGGATTGAGTACGTC. It translates to CASRPPVGGIEYV.

Turning to this clone: An end of the junction does not agree with germline; a read error may underlie this. The rearrangement uses TRBV3-1 (or the pseudogene TRBV3-2) and TRBJ2-1, with 11 bases aligning to TRBD2. The CDR3 extends over 16 amino acids. From germline, CDR1 is LGHDT and CDR2 YNNKEL (reference sequence). The CDR3 loop reads CASSLSLAGAYDEQFF. The CDR3 DNA reads TGTGCCAGCAGCCTTTCACTAGCGGGAGCCTACGATGAGCAGTTCTTC.

This chain joins TRBV4-1 and TRBJ1-2; D perhaps matches TRBD1 (6 bases). Trimming removed 1 base from V and 3 bases from J, with 6 bases in between. The CDR3 has 13 residues. Germline values: CDR1 MGHRA, CDR2 YSYEKL. The CDR3 DNA follows: TGCGCCAGCAGCCAAGGACAGGACTATGGCTACACCTTC. Its protein is CASSQGQDYGYTF.

This chain connects TRBV10-3 to TRBJ1-2; 10 positions agree with TRBD1. Germline assignment: CDR1 ENHRY and CDR2 SYGVKD. This CDR3 is 16 amino acids long. Germline trimming cut 0 bases from V and 2 bases from J; bases unmatched to any gene: 3. The CDR3 DNA reads TGTGCCATCAGTGAGTCGGGACAGGGGATCAACTATGGCTACACCTTC. This gives the protein CAISESGQGINYGYTF.

In its sample, this clone was seen once. The V gene is TRBV2, the J gene TRBJ1-1; D is unresolved. Trimming removed 3 bases at V and 1 base at J, with 6 bases between. Per the germline V gene, CDR1 is SNHLY and CDR2 is FYNNEI. The CDR3 length is 13 residues. In nucleotides, the CDR3 is TGTGCCAGCAGTGAGGAGGGGAACACTGAAGCTTTCTTT. Residues: CASSEEGNTEAFF.

The chain employs TRBV30 and TRBJ2-2; D unresolved. Germline values: CDR1 GTSNPN, CDR2 SVGIG (reference sequence). Deletions cut 2 bases from V and 0 bases from J, with 4 bases between. The CDR3 is 13 residues long. As DNA, the CDR3 is TGTGCCTGGAGTAGGTCGAACACCGGGGAGCTGTTTTTT. Its protein product is CAWSRSNTGELFF.